This TCR beta chain was sequenced during a study of T cells after posttransplantation cyclophosphamide. This clone was seen ten or more times. The same CDR3 is also encoded by other DNA sequences in this sample. The assay was immunoSEQ multiplex PCR, and TCRdb's table has in-frame clones only and misses some. The counts give 20,000 to 30,000 clones, none of them seen only once; approximately 4.4% is held by the top ten. Germline CDR1 and CDR2: LNHDA and SQIVND (reference sequence). This CDR3 has 13 residues. V was cut by 9 bases and J by 4 bases, with 13 bases left in between. J is TRBJ1-3 and V is TRBV19; D remains unclear. Sequenced: PBMCs. This sequence was found in a woman aged 45 to 65 in good health, CMV-negative, and a related stem cell transplant donor. CDR3: CASSLRSGNTIYF. The CDR3 nucleotides are TGTGCCAGCTCCCTCCGGTCCGGAAACACCATATATTTT.